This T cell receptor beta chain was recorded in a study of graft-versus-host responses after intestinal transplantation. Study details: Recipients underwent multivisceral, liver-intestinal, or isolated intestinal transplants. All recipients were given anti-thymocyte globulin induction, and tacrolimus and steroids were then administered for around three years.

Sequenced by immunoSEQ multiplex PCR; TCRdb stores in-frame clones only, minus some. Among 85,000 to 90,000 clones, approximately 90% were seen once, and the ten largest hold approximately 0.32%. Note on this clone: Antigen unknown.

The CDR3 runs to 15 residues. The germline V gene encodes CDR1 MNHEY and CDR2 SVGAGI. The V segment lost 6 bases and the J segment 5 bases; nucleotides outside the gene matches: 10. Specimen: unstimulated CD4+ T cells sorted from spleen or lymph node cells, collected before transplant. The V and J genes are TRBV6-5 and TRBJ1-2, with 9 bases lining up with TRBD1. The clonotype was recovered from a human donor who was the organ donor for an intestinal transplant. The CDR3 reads CASSPHGTGRYGYTF. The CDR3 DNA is TGTGCCAGCAGCCCTCATGGGACAGGGCGGTATGGCTACACCTTC.